The rows below give T cell receptor beta chains drawn from one sample of a study of control samples from healthy donors and cancer patients. Libraries were prepared by immunoSEQ multiplex PCR; TCRdb keeps only in-frame clonotypes and omits some of them. This sample yields approximately 170,000 clones, of which roughly 89% are seen a single time; 1.3% to 1.5% belongs to the top ten. Sequencing input: blood. These receptors were obtained from a woman aged 45-65 years in good health. Both conserved end residues are part of each CDR3. D genes are given only for firm matches. Expanded clones get a size class; other rows say once, few or many, or leave the size out.

CDR3 protein	CDR3 DNA	V gene	J gene	D gene	clone size
CASSVEGQGYYYGYTF	TGTGCCAGCAGCGTAGAAGGACAGGGTTACTACTATGGCTACACCTTC	TRBV9	TRBJ1-2	TRBD1	.
CAGWSGGSNYGYTF	TGTGCCGGGTGGTCAGGGGGAAGTAACTATGGCTACACCTTC	TRBV30	TRBJ1-2	TRBD1	.
CAWSRGGSSYEQYF	TGTGCCTGGAGCCGGGGAGGGAGCTCCTACGAGCAGTACTTC	TRBV30	TRBJ2-7	TRBD2	.
CASSPPGPRQPQHF	TGCGCCAGCAGCCCCCCGGGACCTAGGCAGCCCCAGCATTTT	TRBV4-1	TRBJ1-5	.	.
CASSHRKGQGNGVGPDTQYF	TGTGCCAGCAGCCATAGAAAGGGACAGGGGAACGGGGTGGGCCCAGATACGCAGTATTTT	TRBV3-1/TRBV3-2	TRBJ2-3	TRBD1	.
CASSLSIWLADAEAFF	TGTGCCAGCAGTTTATCGATATGGTTGGCGGACGCTGAAGCTTTCTTT	TRBV27	TRBJ1-1	.	.
CASRPTVGHMNTEAFF	TGTGCCAGCAGACCAACGGTCGGGCATATGAACACTGAAGCTTTCTTT	TRBV27	TRBJ1-1	.	.
CAISETLAHYEQYF	TGTGCCATCAGTGAGACGCTAGCCCACTACGAGCAGTACTTC	TRBV10-3	TRBJ2-7	.	.
CASSIVASGGSGELFF	TGTGCCAGTAGTATTGTGGCTAGCGGGGGATCCGGGGAGCTGTTTTTT	TRBV19	TRBJ2-2	TRBD2	.
CASSFIKGGRLGEEQYF	TGCGCCAGCAGCTTTATCAAGGGCGGCCGCTTAGGGGAAGAGCAGTACTTC	TRBV5-1	TRBJ2-7	.	.
CASSAAQGARTEAFF	TGTGCCAGCAGTGCCGCACAGGGGGCGAGGACTGAAGCTTTCTTT	TRBV6-4	TRBJ1-1	TRBD1	.
CASSQGAGGVDYEQYF	TGTGCCAGCAGCCAGGGAGCGGGCGGGGTCGACTACGAGCAGTACTTC	TRBV7-8	TRBJ2-7	.	few
CASSMRTPTDTQYF	TGTGCCAGTAGTATGAGGACACCCACAGATACGCAGTATTTT	TRBV19	TRBJ2-3	.	.
CASRLDPDSSGNTIYF	TGTGCCAGTAGGCTAGACCCGGACAGCTCTGGAAACACCATATATTTT	TRBV19	TRBJ1-3	.	once